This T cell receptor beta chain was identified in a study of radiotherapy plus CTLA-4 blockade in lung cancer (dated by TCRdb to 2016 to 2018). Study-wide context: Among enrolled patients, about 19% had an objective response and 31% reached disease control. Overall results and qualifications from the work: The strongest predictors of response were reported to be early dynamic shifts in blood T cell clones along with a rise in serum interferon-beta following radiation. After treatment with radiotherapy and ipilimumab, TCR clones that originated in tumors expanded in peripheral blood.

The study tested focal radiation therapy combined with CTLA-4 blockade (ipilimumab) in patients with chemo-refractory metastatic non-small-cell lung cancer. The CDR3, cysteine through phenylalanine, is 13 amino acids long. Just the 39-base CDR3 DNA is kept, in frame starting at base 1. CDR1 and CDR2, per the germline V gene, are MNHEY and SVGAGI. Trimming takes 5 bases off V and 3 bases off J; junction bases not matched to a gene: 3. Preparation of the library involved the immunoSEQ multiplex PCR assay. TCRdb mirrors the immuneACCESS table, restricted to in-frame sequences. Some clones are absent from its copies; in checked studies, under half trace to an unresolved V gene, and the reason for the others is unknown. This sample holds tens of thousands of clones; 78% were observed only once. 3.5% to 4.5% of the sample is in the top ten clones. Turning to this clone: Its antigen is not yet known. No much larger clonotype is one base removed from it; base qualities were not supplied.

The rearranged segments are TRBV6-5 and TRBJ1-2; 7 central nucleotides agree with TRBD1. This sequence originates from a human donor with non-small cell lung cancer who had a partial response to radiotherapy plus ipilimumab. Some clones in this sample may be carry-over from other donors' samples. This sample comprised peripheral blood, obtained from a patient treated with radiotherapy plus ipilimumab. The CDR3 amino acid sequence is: CASSLDRYYGYTF. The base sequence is TGTGCCAGCAGTCTGGACAGGTACTATGGCTACACCTTC.